Shown below are 13 T cell receptor beta chains from a single sample sequenced in a study of T cell responses to AZD1222 COVID-19 vaccine. Clones were read by immunoSEQ multiplex PCR, and TCRdb kept only the in-frame ones, dropping some. This sample has approximately 150,000 clones, with over 75% found just once. Sequenced here: peripheral blood, sampled 28 days after the second dose of the MenACWY control vaccine. These receptors were collected from an adult who received the MenACWY meningococcal vaccine as a control.

V and J are TRBV10-3 and TRBJ2-5, with 9 bases aligning to TRBD1. With 6 bases clipped from V and 2 bases from J, the junction kept 1 base outside the gene matches. From germline, CDR1 is ENHRY and CDR2 SYGVKD. This CDR3 comprises 13 residues. The CDR3 region has the DNA TGTGCCATCAGGGGACAGGGACAAGAGACCCAGTACTTC. Amino acids: CAIRGQGQETQYF.

The rearrangement links TRBV6-5 to TRBJ2-7; D could derive from TRBD1 or TRBD2 (5 bases each). The V gene lost 6 bases and the J gene lost 3 bases, with 15 bases spanning the gap. Germline lookup yields CDR1 MNHEY and CDR2 SVGAGI. The CDR3 is 14 residues long. CDR3 residues: CASSQGVPVYEQYF. The CDR3, as DNA: TGTGCCAGCAGCCAGGGAGTTCCGGTCTACGAGCAGTACTTC.

This clone was observed once. The chain is built from TRBV28 and TRBJ1-6; D possibly corresponds to TRBD1 (5 bases). The CDR3 runs to 15 residues. CDR1 and CDR2 (germline): MDHEN, SYDVKM. Trimming left V 8 bases short and J 0 bases short, with 11 bases between. The CDR3: CASGAWGSYNSPLHF. CDR3 DNA: TGTGCCAGCGGGGCCTGGGGCTCCTATAATTCACCCCTCCACTTT.

This chain uses TRBV2 with TRBJ2-7; 10 bases are a match to TRBD1. Germline assignment: CDR1 SNHLY and CDR2 FYNNEI. The CDR3 covers 14 residues. V was clipped by 6 bases and J by 6 bases; unmatched bases: 8. DNA of the CDR3: TGTGCCAGCAGAACCGGGACAGGGGCGTCCGAGCAGTACTTC. Protein product: CASRTGTGASEQYF.

This sequence joins TRBV5-1 and TRBJ2-1; D is possibly TRBD1 or TRBD2 (7 bases each). V lost 4 bases and J lost 2, with 19 bases in between. The germline gives CDR1 SGHRS, CDR2 YFSETQ. The length of the CDR3 is 17 residues. The chain's CDR3 is CASSNGGGGLAYNEQFF. The CDR3 bases are TGCGCCAGCAGCAATGGAGGGGGCGGACTAGCCTACAATGAGCAGTTCTTC.

CDR3 protein: CASGDSHNSPLHF. The CDR3, as DNA: TGTGCCAGCGGGGACAGCCATAATTCACCCCTCCACTTT. The chain joins TRBV10-3 to TRBJ1-6, with TRBD1 matching 7 bases. The CDR3 totals 13 residues. The junction had 5 bases not matched to a gene; V was cut back by 10 bases and J by 5 bases. CDR1 ENHRY and CDR2 SYGVKD come from the germline V gene.

The chain employs TRBV6-2 or TRBV6-3 and TRBJ2-3; 9 positions agree with TRBD2. The CDR3 has 17 residues. J lost 1 base, V lost 5 bases, and 10 bases had no gene match. Per the germline V gene, CDR1 is MNHEY and CDR2 is SVGEGT. CDR3 bases: TGTGCCAGCAGTCGCCCCGGAGTAGCGGGAGGCACAGATACGCAGTATTTT. Amino acid sequence: CASSRPGVAGGTDTQYF.

This chain uses TRBV27 with TRBJ1-1, with D possibly matching TRBD1 (6 bases). The V gene lost 5 bases and the J gene lost 5 bases, with 18 bases spanning the gap. Germline V gene lookup returns CDR1 MNHEY and CDR2 SMNVEV (reference sequence). The CDR3 has 15 amino acids. The chain's CDR3 is CASSEQIQGITEAFF. The DNA of the CDR3 is TGTGCCAGCAGTGAGCAAATACAGGGTATTACTGAAGCTTTCTTT.

This chain connects TRBV2 to TRBJ1-2; perhaps TRBD1 as D (5 bases). Germline CDR1 reads SNHLY; CDR2 reads FYNNEI. Trimming stripped 8 bases from V and 2 bases from J, with 21 bases between. The CDR3 sequence is 16 residues long. The DNA of the CDR3 is TGTGCCAGCTGGAGGGGTAATCCGAGAGTAAACTATGGCTACACCTTC. Its protein is CASWRGNPRVNYGYTF.

This chain uses TRBV7-2 with TRBJ2-5; D perhaps matches TRBD2 (6 bases). From germline, CDR1 is SGHTA and CDR2 FQGNSA. V was shortened by 11 bases and J by 1 base, with 14 bases between the two germline ends. This CDR3 spans 13 amino acids. The CDR3 loop reads CAAGGARQETQYF. DNA of the CDR3: TGTGCCGCCGGGGGAGCGCGCCAAGAGACCCAGTACTTC.

The chain uses TRBV12-5 and TRBJ2-6; no firm D call. The CDR3 covers 15 residues. The V end was cut by 4 bases, the J end by 5 bases, with 12 bases between. Germline CDR1 and CDR2: LGHNT and FRNRAP. DNA for the CDR3: TGTGCTAGTGGTTATCCGGACCTCTGGGCCAACGTCCTGACTTTC. It is translated as CASGYPDLWANVLTF.

The rearrangement joins TRBV6-4 to TRBJ2-1; 8 bases align to TRBD1. V shed 4 bases, J shed 5 bases, and the junction held 7 bases outside the gene matches. This CDR3 is built from 15 residues. Germline V gene data show CDR1 as MRHNA and CDR2 as SNTAGT. DNA for the CDR3: TGTGCCAGCAGTGTCCGGACAGGGCGCGACAATGAGCAGTTCTTC. It yields the protein CASSVRTGRDNEQFF.

V usage is TRBV7-9 and J usage is TRBJ2-1; 11 nucleotides align to TRBD1. CDR3 length: 13 residues. Germline loops: CDR1 SEHNR, CDR2 FQNEAQ (reference sequence). With 3 bases clipped from V and 9 bases from J, the junction kept 1 base outside the gene matches. The CDR3 sequence is CASSLGTGGEQFF. Written as DNA, the CDR3 is TGTGCCAGCAGCTTGGGGACAGGGGGTGAGCAGTTCTTC. Complete variable domain (other parts from reference TRBV7-9 and TRBJ2-1): DTGVSQNPRHKITKRGQNVTFRCDPISEHNRLYWYRQTLGQGPEFLTYFQNEAQLEKSRLLSDRFSAERPKGSFSTLEIQRTEQGDSAMYLCASSLGTGGEQFFGPGTRLTVL.